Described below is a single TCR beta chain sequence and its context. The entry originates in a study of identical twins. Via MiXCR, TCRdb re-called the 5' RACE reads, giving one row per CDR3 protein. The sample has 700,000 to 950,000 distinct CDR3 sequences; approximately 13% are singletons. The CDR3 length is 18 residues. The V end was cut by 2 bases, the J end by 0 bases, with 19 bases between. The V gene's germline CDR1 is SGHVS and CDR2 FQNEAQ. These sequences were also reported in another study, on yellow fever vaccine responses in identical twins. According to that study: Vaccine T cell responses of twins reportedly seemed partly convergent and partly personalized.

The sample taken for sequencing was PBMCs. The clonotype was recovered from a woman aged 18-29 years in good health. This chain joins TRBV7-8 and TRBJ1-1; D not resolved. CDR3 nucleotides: TGTGCCAGCAGCTTATTCGGGCGTGGTGCCGGGATGAACACTGAAGCTTTCTTT. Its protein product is CASSLFGRGAGMNTEAFF.